The 26 T cell receptor beta chains presented below share a single source sample, sequenced in a study of T cells in Graves' hyperthyroidism and ophthalmopathy. Amplification of TCR beta CDR3 regions used RNA as the template. With the HTBI primer set, the TCR CDR3 went through a first round of RT-PCR. TCRdb itself ran the multiplex PCR reads through MiXCR, one entry per CDR3 protein. The table records about 840,000 distinct CDR3 sequences, roughly 40% of them present only once. Input material: blood. The receptors derive from a young man with Graves' hyperthyroidism.

The chain uses TRBV7-2 and TRBJ1-1, with D unclear. Germline CDR1 and CDR2: SGHTA and FQGNSA. V lost 3 bases, J lost 0 bases, and 11 bases lay in between. The CDR3 totals 15 residues. The chain's CDR3 is CASSLGPLLNTEAFF. The CDR3 DNA reads as TGTGCCAGCAGCTTGGGTCCCCTACTGAACACTGAAGCTTTCTTT.

The rearrangement uses TRBV7-2 and TRBJ2-7; 9 positions agree with TRBD1. V shed 6 bases, J shed 3 bases, and the junction held 12 bases outside the gene matches. CDR1 SGHTA and CDR2 FQGNSA come from the germline V gene. The CDR3 sequence is 16 residues long. The CDR3 nucleotides are TGTGCCAGCAGACTCCATTCCGGGACAGGGAACTACGAGCAGTACTTC. Residues: CASRLHSGTGNYEQYF.

The chain uses TRBV29-1 and TRBJ2-7; D is perhaps TRBD2 (7 bases). Deletions cut 7 bases from V and 0 bases from J, with 13 bases between. Germline-derived CDR1 and CDR2 are SQVTM and ANQGSEA. CDR3 length: 13 amino acids. CDR3 region: CSGGRGSSYEQYF. Written as DNA, the CDR3 is TGCAGCGGGGGGAGGGGGAGCTCCTACGAGCAGTACTTC.

This clonotype has at least ten counts. V usage is TRBV7-9 and J usage is TRBJ1-6, with D hard to call. The V gene's germline CDR1 is SEHNR and CDR2 FQNEAQ (reference sequence). Trimming stripped 3 bases from V and 9 bases from J, with 12 bases between. CDR3 length: 14 residues. The CDR3, as DNA: TGTGCCAGCAGCTTCCCCAGGTCCAGTTCACCCCTCCACTTT. Its translation is CASSFPRSSSPLHF.

This clonotype came up a few times. The junction shows a germline mismatch at one end, possibly a read error. The chain links TRBV6-5 to TRBJ2-7, with 11 bases lining up with TRBD2. Germline CDR1 MNHEY, CDR2 SVGAGI. This CDR3 region has 15 residues. CDR3 DNA: TGTGCCGGCAGGGCTAGCGGGGGGTCAACTTACGAGCAGTACTTC. It translates to CAGRASGGSTYEQYF.

A remark on this clonotype: A much larger clone lies one base from this, so it may be a read error. The CDR3 spells CSVSTGNIEAFF. CDR3 DNA sequence: TGCAGCGTTTCCACAGGGAACATTGAAGCTTTCTTT. The chain employs TRBV29-1 and TRBJ1-1, with D possibly TRBD1 on 6 matching bases. Per the germline V gene, CDR1 is SQVTM and CDR2 is ANQGSEA. This CDR3 has 12 amino acids. Complete variable domain (other parts from reference TRBV29-1 and TRBJ1-1): SAVISQKPSRDICQRGTSLTIQCQVDSQVTMMFWYRQQPGQSLTLIATANQGSEATYESGFVIDKFPISRPNLTFSTLTVSNMSPEDSSIYLCSVSTGNIEAFFGQGTRLTVV.

On this clonotype itself: A much larger clone differs from this one at a single base, so this may be a read error. This sequence joins TRBV29-1 and TRBJ2-5, with 8 nucleotides matching TRBD1. Germline CDR1 SQVTM, CDR2 ANQGSEA. The CDR3 spans 15 residues. CDR3 loop: CSLERLGTGQETQYF. The CDR3 nucleotides are TGCAGCCTTGAAAGGTTGGGGACAGGACAAGAGACCCAGTACTTC.

There are many counts of this clonotype. The chain couples TRBV5-1 to TRBJ1-2, with D perhaps TRBD1 (6 bases). V gave up 2 bases and J gave up 3 bases, with 8 bases separating them. In germline, CDR1 is SGHRS, CDR2 YFSETQ. There are 13 residues in the CDR3. The DNA for the CDR3 is TGCGCCAGCAGCTTCGAGGGGGACTATGGCTACACCTTC. Translated, it gives CASSFEGDYGYTF.

The chain combines TRBV15 with TRBJ2-7; no reliable D call. The V gene's germline CDR1 is LNHNV and CDR2 YYDKDF (reference sequence). V lost 3 bases to trimming and J lost 2 bases, with 20 bases between them. The CDR3 covers 17 residues. The CDR3 region is CATSSRPADRPTYEQYF. Written as DNA, the CDR3 is TGTGCCACCAGCAGCCGACCAGCAGACCGCCCAACCTACGAGCAGTACTTC.

The chain couples TRBV12-5 to TRBJ1-1; unclear D gene. In germline, CDR1 is LGHNT, CDR2 FRNRAP. The CDR3 loop spans 13 amino acids. The V gene lost 5 bases and the J gene lost 6 bases, with 13 bases spanning the gap. CDR3 sequence (DNA): TGTGCTAGTGGTACCCCCCTTACCCCTGAAGCTTTCTTT. Translation: CASGTPLTPEAFF.

The gene calls are TRBV24-1 and TRBJ2-1; perhaps TRBD1 as D (7 bases). V lost 2 bases and J 5 bases, leaving 18 bases between the germline ends. Germline V gene lookup returns CDR1 KGHDR and CDR2 SFDVKD. The CDR3 loop spans 17 amino acids. CDR3 residues: CATSDSPGRRGHNEQFF. The CDR3 region has the DNA TGTGCCACCAGTGATTCCCCCGGACGGAGGGGGCACAATGAGCAGTTCTTC.

Turning to this clonotype: This may be a read error, as it is one base from a much larger clone. V and J are TRBV2 and TRBJ2-7, with D unclear. Germline loops: CDR1 SNHLY, CDR2 FYNNEI. This CDR3 region has 11 residues. With 1 base removed from V and 6 bases from J, the gap between germline ends came to 4 bases. The CDR3 spells CASSEETEQYF. DNA of the CDR3: TGTGCCAGCAGTGAAGAGACCGAGCAGTACTTC.

CDR3 bases: TGTGCCAGCAGTTATGGAGGACTAGCGTCACACCACGAGCAGTACTTC. It translates to CASSYGGLASHHEQYF. This chain uses TRBV2 with TRBJ2-7; 9 nucleotides align to TRBD2. In germline, CDR1 is SNHLY, CDR2 FYNNEI. V trimming: 5 bases; J trimming: 5 bases; junction bases outside the gene matches: 13. CDR3 size: 16 residues.

This clonotype was seen a handful of times. The J gene is TRBJ1-1, the V gene TRBV2; D remains unclear. The CDR3 sequence is 14 residues long. Germline V gene data show CDR1 as SNHLY and CDR2 as FYNNEI. The V gene lost 5 bases and the J gene lost 3 bases, with 13 bases spanning the gap. The CDR3 DNA follows: TGTGCCAGCAGTCGGCCCCCGGATGACACTGAAGCTTTCTTT. It is translated as CASSRPPDDTEAFF.

As regards this clonotype: A much larger clone differs from this one at a single base, so this may be a read error. The CDR3: CVSSEAYSGNTIYF. CDR3 in DNA: TGTGTCAGCAGTGAGGCTTACTCTGGAAACACCATATATTTT. The rearrangement joins TRBV2 to TRBJ1-3; no reliable D call. The CDR3 has 14 residues. Germline-derived CDR1 and CDR2 are SNHLY and FYNNEI.

This clonotype was counted between two and nine times. The V and J genes are TRBV2 and TRBJ2-7; 7 bases fit TRBD1. V was clipped by 7 bases and J by 5 bases; unmatched bases: 8. The length of the CDR3 is 13 residues. Germline CDR1 is SNHLY and CDR2 is FYNNEI. CDR3 nucleotides: TGTGCCAGCACTGGACAGGCCCCTCACGAGCAGTACTTC. Translated: CASTGQAPHEQYF.

This clonotype was observed at least ten times. The chain recombines TRBV10-3 with TRBJ2-2; no definite D call. With 8 bases removed from V and 3 bases from J, the gap between germline ends came to 10 bases. Germline CDR1 ENHRY, CDR2 SYGVKD. The CDR3 loop spans 13 amino acids. The CDR3 protein is CAIPRGHTGELFF. The DNA for the CDR3 is TGTGCCATCCCCCGTGGTCACACCGGGGAGCTGTTTTTT.

The sample holds many counts of this clonotype. The chain recombines TRBV2 with TRBJ1-2; possible D gene TRBD1, 6 bases. CDR3 length: 14 amino acids. The ends were cut back, 3 bases at V and 6 bases at J, with 14 bases in the middle. CDR1 is SNHLY and CDR2 is FYNNEI in the germline V gene. This CDR3 is CASSDRGAAHGYTF. The CDR3 DNA sequence: TGTGCCAGCAGTGATAGGGGGGCGGCTCATGGCTACACCTTC.

The sample holds one count of this clonotype. This chain joins TRBV5-4 and TRBJ1-1, with D possibly TRBD1 on 5 matching bases. V lost 0 bases, J lost 7 bases, and 19 bases lay in between. Germline assignment: CDR1 SGHNT and CDR2 YYREEE (reference sequence). The length of the CDR3 is 16 residues. The DNA of the CDR3 is TGTGCCAGCAGCTTGGCCGAGGGGCAGGGTGGGAGTGAAGCTTTCTTT. This translates into CASSLAEGQGGSEAFF.

This chain connects TRBV7-9 to TRBJ2-7; a weak D match, TRBD2 (6 bases). Germline assignment: CDR1 SEHNR and CDR2 FQNEAQ (reference sequence). With 3 bases removed from V and 2 bases from J, the gap between germline ends came to 14 bases. This CDR3 region has 15 residues. CDR3 region: CASSFKEGKTYEQYF. CDR3 sequence (DNA): TGTGCCAGCAGCTTTAAGGAGGGGAAGACCTACGAGCAGTACTTC.

This clonotype came up a few times. Mismatch with germline at one junction end may stem from a read error. The chain combines TRBV10-3 with TRBJ1-1; 10 nucleotides agree with TRBD1. Germline V lookup: CDR1 ENHRY, CDR2 SYGVKD. This CDR3 contains 14 residues. The CDR3 sequence: CAIMGDRGNTEAFF. CDR3 sequence (DNA): TGTGCAATCATGGGGGACAGGGGGAACACTGAAGCTTTCTTT.

The rearrangement joins TRBV6-5 to TRBJ1-5; 7 bases align to TRBD1. This CDR3 is built from 15 residues. Germline V CDR1 and CDR2: MNHEY, SVGAGI. V was clipped by 7 bases and J by 2 bases; unmatched bases: 8. The CDR3 DNA reads TGTGCCAGCACCGGTGACAGGGTAGGCAATCAGCCCCAGCATTTT. It specifies CASTGDRVGNQPQHF.

The chain uses TRBV19 and TRBJ1-3; D is unclear. V lost 3 bases and J 10 bases, leaving 7 bases between the germline ends. CDR1 is LNHDA and CDR2 is SQIVND in the germline V gene (reference sequence). The CDR3 has 11 amino acids. The CDR3 bases are TGTGCCAGTAGTATGTGGGAGACCATATATTTT. This sequence encodes CASSMWETIYF.

Regarding this clonotype: A read error may be the cause here, since a much bigger clone is one base away. The chain is built from TRBV20-1 and TRBJ2-7; D call uncertain. The V gene's germline CDR1 is DFQATT and CDR2 SNEGSKA (reference sequence). The CDR3 contains 12 residues. For the CDR3, the DNA is TGCAGTGCTAGGCTGGGGTCCTACGAGCCGTACTTC. Residues: CSARLGSYEPYF.

This clonotype was detected many times. V gene TRBV7-9 combines with J gene TRBJ2-5; 9 bases align to TRBD1. This CDR3 comprises 16 residues. J gave up 5 bases and V 5 bases, and 12 bases lay outside the gene matches. The germline V gene encodes CDR1 SEHNR and CDR2 FQNEAQ (reference sequence). Here the CDR3 DNA reads TGTGCCAGCAGCCTTGCGGACAGGGGAGGATGGGAGACCCAGTACTTC. This gives the protein CASSLADRGGWETQYF.

This clonotype has at least ten counts. The genes are TRBV29-1 and TRBJ2-2; D not certain. Germline V gene sequence: CDR1 SQVTM, CDR2 ANQGSEA. The CDR3 is made up of 13 amino acids. V lost 7 bases to trimming and J lost 5 bases, with 14 bases between them. CDR3 loop: CSGTGPSTGELFF. In DNA, the CDR3 is TGCAGCGGAACGGGCCCCTCGACCGGGGAGCTGTTTTTT.